Following are 21 T cell receptor beta chains from one sample sequenced in a study of blood T cell repertoires in COVID-19. Sequencing was performed with immunoSEQ multiplex PCR; in TCRdb, only in-frame clones are kept and a portion is missing. This sample has a few hundred thousand clones, with approximately 80% found just once. Sequencing was carried out using peripheral blood. These receptors came from a middle-aged man with active or convalescent COVID-19.

V is TRBV19 and J is TRBJ2-3, with 10 nucleotides matching TRBD2. Germline trimming cut 1 base from V and 5 bases from J; bases unmatched to any gene: 12. This CDR3 has 18 amino acids. The V gene's germline CDR1 is LNHDA and CDR2 SQIVND (reference sequence). The CDR3 sequence: CASSIVAAGGTVQDTQYF. The CDR3 region has the DNA TGTGCCAGTAGTATAGTAGCAGCGGGGGGGACAGTACAAGATACGCAGTATTTT. The full variable domain, rest sourced from reference TRBV19 and TRBJ2-3, is DGGITQSPKYLFRKEGQNVTLSCEQNLNHDAMYWYRQDPGQGLRLIYYSQIVNDFQKGDIAEGYSVSREKKESFPLTVTSAQKNPTAFYLCASSIVAAGGTVQDTQYFGPGTRLTVL.

Note on this clone: This CDR3 is also generated by other DNA sequences in the sample. The chain couples TRBV7-2 to TRBJ1-6, with D possibly TRBD1 on 6 matching bases. The ends were cut back, 3 bases at V and 7 bases at J, with 10 bases in the middle. Germline lookup yields CDR1 SGHTA and CDR2 FQGNSA. The CDR3 runs to 14 residues. CDR3 sequence reads: CASSFVQGNSPLHF. CDR3 coding DNA: TGTGCCAGCAGCTTTGTACAGGGCAATTCACCCCTCCACTTT.

This chain connects TRBV4-2 to TRBJ2-1; tentatively, D is TRBD1 (5 bases). This CDR3 contains 16 residues. Looked up from germline, CDR1 is LGHNA and CDR2 is YNFKEQ. With 5 bases removed from V and 4 bases from J, the gap between germline ends came to 18 bases. CDR3 nucleotides: TGTGCCAGCAGCGTGAGACAGACATTTTCTTACAATGAGCAGTTCTTC. It is translated as CASSVRQTFSYNEQFF.

This chain's CDR3 is CASTGRRGTYQPQHF. DNA for the CDR3: TGTGCCAGCACGGGCAGGCGGGGTACCTATCAGCCCCAGCATTTT. The V gene is TRBV6-6, the J gene TRBJ1-5; D gene ambiguous. Per the germline V gene, CDR1 is MNHNY and CDR2 is SVGAGI (reference sequence). The CDR3 totals 15 residues. Trimming removed 7 bases from V and 5 bases from J, with 18 bases in between.

CDR3 loop: CASSLRTGGYEQYV. CDR3 DNA sequence: TGTGCCAGCAGCCTCCGGACAGGGGGCTACGAGCAGTACGTC. J is TRBJ2-7 and V is TRBV11-2, with 10 bases lining up with TRBD1. V gave up 5 bases and J gave up 3 bases; unmatched junction bases: 4. From germline, CDR1 is SGHAT and CDR2 FQNNGV. The CDR3 sequence is 14 residues long.

The chain has TRBV7-2 and TRBJ2-4; 8 bases map to TRBD1. Trimming at V came to 4 bases and at J to 9 bases, leaving 8 bases not matched to a gene. The CDR3 runs to 14 residues. Per the germline V gene, CDR1 is SGHTA and CDR2 is FQGNSA. The DNA of the CDR3 is TGTGCCAGCAGCTCCACAGGGGGTTCTGGCATTCAGTACTTC. Protein: CASSSTGGSGIQYF.

This sequence joins TRBV13 and TRBJ2-2; TRBD2 matches at 11 bases. The ends lost 5 bases at V and 4 bases at J; junction bases unmatched: 3. The germline V gene has CDR1 PRHDT and CDR2 FYEKMQ (reference sequence). This CDR3 is built from 15 residues. Here the CDR3 reads CASSIAGGRTGELFF. CDR3 in DNA: TGTGCCAGCAGCATAGCGGGGGGGCGCACCGGGGAGCTGTTTTTT.

With regard to this clone: The sample has other DNA sequences that encode this CDR3 too. This rearrangement joins TRBV3-1 (or the pseudogene TRBV3-2) to TRBJ2-2; 12 bases are shared with TRBD2. Trimming cost V 1 base and J 5 bases; bases outside gene matches: 2. The CDR3 is 16 amino acids. From germline, CDR1 is LGHDT and CDR2 YNNKEL (reference sequence). CDR3 in DNA: TGTGCCAGCAGCCAAGGACTAGCGGGAGTTACCGGGGAGCTGTTTTTT. It codes for CASSQGLAGVTGELFF.

As for this clone: This same CDR3 is encoded by further DNA sequences in the sample. The chain is built from TRBV7-9 and TRBJ1-3, with 8 positions matching TRBD1. CDR1 is SEHNR, CDR2 FQNEAQ, per germline (reference sequence). The CDR3 loop spans 13 amino acids. After removal of 11 bases from V and 3 bases from J, the junction contained 6 bases not matched to a gene. In DNA, the CDR3 is TGTGCCTCAGGGGGCAGGGTTGGAAACACCATATATTTT. This translates into CASGGRVGNTIYF.

The sample holds a few counts of this clone. The chain links TRBV5-4 to TRBJ1-6; possibly TRBD1 for D (5 bases). V dropped 5 bases and J dropped 9 bases, with 9 bases sitting between them. The CDR3 is 12 amino acids. Germline loops: CDR1 SGHNT, CDR2 YYREEE (reference sequence). The CDR3 nucleotides read TGTGCCAGCAGTTGGGGCCTTTCACCCCTCCACTTT. Protein product: CASSWGLSPLHF.

This chain connects TRBV5-1 to TRBJ1-2, with no clear D. Germline V gene sequence: CDR1 SGHRS, CDR2 YFSETQ. There are 12 residues in the CDR3. The V end was cut by 2 bases, the J end by 4 bases, with 6 bases between. The CDR3 region has the DNA TGCGCCAGCAGCTTCGACACCTATGGCTACACCTTC. This gives the protein CASSFDTYGYTF.

The chain uses TRBV4-3 and TRBJ2-3; a possible D gene is TRBD2 (5 bases). The V and J ends lost 1 base and 6 bases respectively, with 14 bases between them. The CDR3 is 15 residues long. Per the germline V gene, CDR1 is LGHNA and CDR2 is YSLEER. CDR3 sequence (DNA): TGCGCCAGCAGCCAAGGAAGCGGCGCGTGGGATACGCAGTATTTT. Residues: CASSQGSGAWDTQYF.

The chain has TRBV7-2 and TRBJ2-7, with TRBD1 as a possible D gene (6 bases). CDR1 is SGHTA, CDR2 FQGNSA, per germline. The V and J ends lost 5 bases and 0 bases respectively, with 11 bases between them. This CDR3 has 14 residues. As DNA, the CDR3 is TGTGCCAGCAGCCCCCAACAGGGCTCCTACGAGCAGTACGTC. This encodes CASSPQQGSYEQYV.

The chain links TRBV5-1 to TRBJ1-5, with a possible D match to TRBD1 (5 bases). V lost 0 bases to trimming and J lost 4 bases, with 11 bases between them. This CDR3 spans 15 amino acids. Germline V gene sequence: CDR1 SGHRS, CDR2 YFSETQ. The CDR3 DNA reads TGCGCCAGCAGCTTGGGTGCGGGGGAAAATCAGCCCCAGCATTTT. This gives the protein CASSLGAGENQPQHF.

V and J are TRBV27 and TRBJ2-1, with D perhaps matching TRBD1 (6 bases). This CDR3 contains 16 residues. Trimming pared 4 bases from V and 0 bases from J, leaving 13 bases between. From germline, CDR1 is MNHEY and CDR2 SMNVEV (reference sequence). This chain's CDR3 is CASSSWTASSYNEQFF. Written as DNA, the CDR3 is TGTGCCAGCAGTTCCTGGACAGCTAGCTCCTACAATGAGCAGTTCTTC.

The chain carries TRBV19 and TRBJ2-7; 11 bases are a match to TRBD1. CDR3 length: 14 residues. The germline V gene encodes CDR1 LNHDA and CDR2 SQIVND (reference sequence). Trimming removed 5 bases from V and 7 bases from J; junction bases left unmatched: 7. CDR3 coding DNA: TGTGCCAGTAGTTCGGGGACAGGGGGGTGTGAGCAGTACGTC. Amino acids: CASSSGTGGCEQYV.

CDR3 nucleotides: TGTGCCAGCAGTTCCGGGGGGCGAGGCTACGAGCAGTACGTC. Translated: CASSSGGRGYEQYV. This rearrangement joins TRBV6-5 to TRBJ2-7; TRBD2 is a possible D gene (7 bases). V lost 4 bases to trimming and J lost 3 bases, with 13 bases between them. This CDR3 comprises 14 residues. Germline V lookup: CDR1 MNHEY, CDR2 SVGAGI.

The V call is TRBV5-1, the J call TRBJ1-4, with D possibly matching TRBD1 (6 bases). Germline V gene lookup returns CDR1 SGHRS and CDR2 YFSETQ. Trimming pared 0 bases from V and 8 bases from J, leaving 8 bases between. The CDR3 runs 13 residues. The CDR3 is CASSLETGEKLFF. The DNA for the CDR3 is TGCGCCAGCAGCTTGGAGACAGGAGAAAAACTGTTTTTT.

V is TRBV5-1 and J is TRBJ1-1, with 9 bases aligning to TRBD1. The CDR3 runs to 13 residues. With V trimmed by 9 bases and J by 4 bases, 7 bases remained unmatched. Germline V gives CDR1 SGHRS, CDR2 YFSETQ. The CDR3 loop is CATSGQGGTEAFF. In DNA, the CDR3 is TGCGCCACCTCGGGACAGGGAGGCACTGAAGCTTTCTTT.

Worth noting for this clone: This sample also contains other DNA sequences that code for the same CDR3. CDR3 DNA: TGCGCCAGCAGACGACAGGGTCAAGAGACCCAGTACTTC. Its protein product is CASRRQGQETQYF. The chain couples TRBV5-1 to TRBJ2-5; 7 bases match TRBD1. CDR3 length: 13 amino acids. V was pared by 5 bases and J by 2 bases, with 3 bases of the junction left unmatched. The germline gives CDR1 SGHRS, CDR2 YFSETQ.

The V gene is TRBV6-5, the J gene TRBJ2-7; D possibly corresponds to TRBD2 (5 bases). CDR1 and CDR2 (germline): MNHEY, SVGAGI. Trimming left V 6 bases short and J 3 bases short, with 9 bases between. The CDR3 length is 12 residues. The CDR3 nucleotides are TGTGCCAGCAGATCCACTAGCTACGAGCAGTACTTC. Translated: CASRSTSYEQYF.